This T cell receptor (beta chain) was captured in a study of blood T cell repertoires in COVID-19. Germline lookup yields CDR1 KGHSH and CDR2 LQKENI. The ends lost 0 bases at V and 6 bases at J; junction bases unmatched: 6. The length of the CDR3 is 15 residues. Original methodology: Nucleated cell number was recorded as an estimate derived from reference gene primer amplification. Sequenced by immunoSEQ multiplex PCR; TCRdb stores in-frame clones only, minus some. V and J calls and clone size come straight from that table; D and trimming were deduced from the DNA. Among about 120,000 clones listed, 70% to 90% were seen once.

The sequenced material came from peripheral blood. The V and J genes are TRBV18 and TRBJ2-5; TRBD2 matches at 8 bases. The receptor was isolated from a woman between 45 and 65 years old with acute or convalescent COVID-19. CDR3 coding DNA: TGTGCCAGCTCACCACCAGCGGGGGAGTGGAAGACCCAGTACTTC. This encodes CASSPPAGEWKTQYF.